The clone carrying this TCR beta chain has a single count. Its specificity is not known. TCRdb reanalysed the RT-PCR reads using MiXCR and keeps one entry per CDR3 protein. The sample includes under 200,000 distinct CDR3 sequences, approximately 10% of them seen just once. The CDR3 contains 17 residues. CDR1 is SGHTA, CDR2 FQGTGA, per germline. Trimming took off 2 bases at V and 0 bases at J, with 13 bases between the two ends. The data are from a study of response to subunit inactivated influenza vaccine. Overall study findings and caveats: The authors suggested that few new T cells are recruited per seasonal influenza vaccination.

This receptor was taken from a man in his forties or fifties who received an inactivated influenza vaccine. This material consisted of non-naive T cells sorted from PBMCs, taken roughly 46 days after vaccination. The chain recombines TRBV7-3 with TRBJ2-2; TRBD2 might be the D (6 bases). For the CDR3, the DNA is TGTGCCAGCAGCTTATACTCGCGGGGTACGAACACCGGGGAGCTGTTTTTT. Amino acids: CASSLYSRGTNTGELFF.